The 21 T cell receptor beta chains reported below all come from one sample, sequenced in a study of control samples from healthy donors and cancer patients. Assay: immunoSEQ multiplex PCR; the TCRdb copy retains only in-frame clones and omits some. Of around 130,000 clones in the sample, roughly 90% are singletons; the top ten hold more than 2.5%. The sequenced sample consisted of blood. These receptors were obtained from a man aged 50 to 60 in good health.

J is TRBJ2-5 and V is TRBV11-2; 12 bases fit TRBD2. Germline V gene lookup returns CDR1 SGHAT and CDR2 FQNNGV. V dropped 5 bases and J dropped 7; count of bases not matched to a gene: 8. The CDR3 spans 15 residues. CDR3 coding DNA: TGTGCCAGCAGCCCAGGACTAGCGGGGTCAGGGACCCAGTACTTC. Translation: CASSPGLAGSGTQYF. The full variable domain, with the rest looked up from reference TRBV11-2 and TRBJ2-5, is EAGVAQSPRYKIIEKRQSVAFWCNPISGHATLYWYQQILGQGPKLLIQFQNNGVVDDSQLPKDRFSAERLKGVDSTLKIQPAKLEDSAVYLCASSPGLAGSGTQYFGPGTRLLVL.

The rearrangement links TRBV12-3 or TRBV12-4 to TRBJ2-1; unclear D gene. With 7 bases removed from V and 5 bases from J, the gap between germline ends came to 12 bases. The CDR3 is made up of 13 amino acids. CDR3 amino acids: CASTSGLNNEQFF. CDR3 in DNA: TGTGCCAGCACCTCCGGATTAAACAATGAGCAGTTCTTC.

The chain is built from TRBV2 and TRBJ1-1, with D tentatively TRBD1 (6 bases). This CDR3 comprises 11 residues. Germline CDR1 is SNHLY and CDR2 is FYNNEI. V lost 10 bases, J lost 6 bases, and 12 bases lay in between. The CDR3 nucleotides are TGTGCCATACAGGGCGGCGCTGAAGCTTTCTTT. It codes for CAIQGGAEAFF.

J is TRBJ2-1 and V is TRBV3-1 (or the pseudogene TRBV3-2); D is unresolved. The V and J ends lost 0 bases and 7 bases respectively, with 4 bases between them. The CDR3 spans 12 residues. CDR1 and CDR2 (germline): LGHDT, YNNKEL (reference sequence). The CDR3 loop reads CASSQDRNEQFF. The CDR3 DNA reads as TGTGCCAGCAGCCAAGACAGGAATGAGCAGTTCTTC.

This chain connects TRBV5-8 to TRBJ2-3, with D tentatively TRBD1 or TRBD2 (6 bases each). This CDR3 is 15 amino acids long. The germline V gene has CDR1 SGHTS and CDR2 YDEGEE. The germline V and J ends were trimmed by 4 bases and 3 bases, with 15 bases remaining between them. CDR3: CASSHQKGGTDTQYF. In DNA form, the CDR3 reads TGTGCCAGCAGCCATCAGAAAGGGGGGACAGATACGCAGTATTTT. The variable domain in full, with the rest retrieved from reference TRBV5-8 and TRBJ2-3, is EAGVTQSPTHLIKTRGQQATLRCSPISGHTSVYWYQQALGLGLQFLLWYDEGEERNRGNFPPRFSGRQFPNYSSELNVNALELEDSALYLCASSHQKGGTDTQYFGPGTRLTVL.

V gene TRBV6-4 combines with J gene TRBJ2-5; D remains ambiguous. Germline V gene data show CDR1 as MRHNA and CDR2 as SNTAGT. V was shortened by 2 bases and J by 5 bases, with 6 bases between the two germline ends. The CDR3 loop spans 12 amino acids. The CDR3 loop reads CASSDVGETQYF. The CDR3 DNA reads TGTGCCAGCAGTGACGTGGGGGAGACCCAGTACTTC.

The CDR3 bases are TGTGCCAGCAGCAACAGGGTTGGCTACACCTTC. Translated: CASSNRVGYTF. The chain couples TRBV28 to TRBJ1-2; a weak D match, TRBD1 (6 bases). CDR3 length: 11 amino acids. Per the germline V gene, CDR1 is MDHEN and CDR2 is SYDVKM. V was cut by 6 bases and J by 7 bases, with 9 bases left in between.

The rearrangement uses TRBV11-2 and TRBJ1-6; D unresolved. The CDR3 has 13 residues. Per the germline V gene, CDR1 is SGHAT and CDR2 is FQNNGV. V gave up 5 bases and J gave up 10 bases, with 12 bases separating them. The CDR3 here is CASSPVTTSPLHF. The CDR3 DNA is TGTGCCAGCAGCCCTGTTACAACCTCACCCCTCCACTTT. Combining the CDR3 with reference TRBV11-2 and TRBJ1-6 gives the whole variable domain EAGVAQSPRYKIIEKRQSVAFWCNPISGHATLYWYQQILGQGPKLLIQFQNNGVVDDSQLPKDRFSAERLKGVDSTLKIQPAKLEDSAVYLCASSPVTTSPLHFGNGTRLTVT.

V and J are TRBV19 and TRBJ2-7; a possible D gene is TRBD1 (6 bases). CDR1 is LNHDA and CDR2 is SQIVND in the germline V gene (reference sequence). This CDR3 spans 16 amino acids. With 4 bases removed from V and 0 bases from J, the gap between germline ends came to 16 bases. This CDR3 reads CASSRQSTGSSYEQYF. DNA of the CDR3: TGTGCCAGTAGTAGACAATCGACAGGAAGCTCCTACGAGCAGTACTTC. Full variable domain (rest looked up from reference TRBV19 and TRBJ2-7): DGGITQSPKYLFRKEGQNVTLSCEQNLNHDAMYWYRQDPGQGLRLIYYSQIVNDFQKGDIAEGYSVSREKKESFPLTVTSAQKNPTAFYLCASSRQSTGSSYEQYFGPGTRLTVT.

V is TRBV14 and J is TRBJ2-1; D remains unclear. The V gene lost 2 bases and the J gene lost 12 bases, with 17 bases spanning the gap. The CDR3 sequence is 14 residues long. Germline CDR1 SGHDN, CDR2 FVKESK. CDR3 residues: CASSQQDVASSQFF. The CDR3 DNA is TGTGCCAGCAGCCAACAGGACGTCGCATCGTCGCAGTTCTTC. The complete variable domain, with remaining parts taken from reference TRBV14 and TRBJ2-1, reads EAGVTQFPSHSVIEKGQTVTLRCDPISGHDNLYWYRRVMGKEIKFLLHFVKESKQDESGMPNNRFLAERTGGTYSTLKVQPAELEDSGVYFCASSQQDVASSQFFGPGTRLTVL.

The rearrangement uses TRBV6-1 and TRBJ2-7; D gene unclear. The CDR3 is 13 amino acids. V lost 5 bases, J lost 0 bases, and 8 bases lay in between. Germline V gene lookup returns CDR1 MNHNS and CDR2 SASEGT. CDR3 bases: TGTGCCAGCAGTTTCTCTAGCTCCTACGAGCAGTACTTC. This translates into CASSFSSSYEQYF.

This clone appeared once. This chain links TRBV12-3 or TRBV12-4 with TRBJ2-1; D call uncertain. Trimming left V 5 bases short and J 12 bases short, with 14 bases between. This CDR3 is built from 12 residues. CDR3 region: CASSKNELLQFF. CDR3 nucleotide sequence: TGTGCCAGCAGTAAAAACGAGTTATTGCAGTTCTTC.

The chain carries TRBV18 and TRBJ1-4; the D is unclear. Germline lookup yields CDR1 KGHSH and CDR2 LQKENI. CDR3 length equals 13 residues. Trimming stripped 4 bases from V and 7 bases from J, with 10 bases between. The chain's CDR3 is CASSLLAREKLFF. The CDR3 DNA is TGTGCCAGCTCACTTCTGGCTCGTGAAAAACTGTTTTTT.

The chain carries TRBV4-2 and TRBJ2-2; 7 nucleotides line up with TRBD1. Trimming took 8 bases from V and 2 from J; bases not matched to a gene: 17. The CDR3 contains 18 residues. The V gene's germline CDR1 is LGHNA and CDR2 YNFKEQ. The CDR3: CASAKSYGTAINTGELFF. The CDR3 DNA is TGTGCCAGCGCCAAATCGTACGGGACAGCGATAAACACCGGGGAGCTGTTTTTT.

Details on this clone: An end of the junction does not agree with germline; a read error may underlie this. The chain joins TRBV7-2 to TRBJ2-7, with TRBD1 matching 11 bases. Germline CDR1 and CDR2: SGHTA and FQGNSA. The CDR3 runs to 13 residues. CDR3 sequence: CASSFLSGQGENF. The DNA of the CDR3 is TGTGCCAGCAGCTTTCTATCGGGACAGGGGGAAAACTTC.

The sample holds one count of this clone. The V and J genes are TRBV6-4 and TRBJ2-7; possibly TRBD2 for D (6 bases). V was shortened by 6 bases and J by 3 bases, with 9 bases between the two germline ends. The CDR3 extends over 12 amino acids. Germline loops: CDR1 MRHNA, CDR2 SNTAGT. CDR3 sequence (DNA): TGTGCCAGCAGGGAGGGATTCTACGAGCAGTACTTC. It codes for CASREGFYEQYF.

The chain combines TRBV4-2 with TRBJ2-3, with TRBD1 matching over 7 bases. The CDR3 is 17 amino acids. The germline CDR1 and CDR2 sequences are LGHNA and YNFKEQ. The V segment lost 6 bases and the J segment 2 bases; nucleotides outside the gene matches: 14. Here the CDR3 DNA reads TGTGCCAGCAGTCCCATCGGGCCCCAGGGGGTCACAGATACGCAGTATTTT. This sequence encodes CASSPIGPQGVTDTQYF.

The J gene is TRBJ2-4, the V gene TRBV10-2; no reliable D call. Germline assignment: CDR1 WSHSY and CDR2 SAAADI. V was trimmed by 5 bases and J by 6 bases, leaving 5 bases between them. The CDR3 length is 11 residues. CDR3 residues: CASSSGNIQYF. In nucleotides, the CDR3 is TGCGCCAGCAGTTCCGGAAACATTCAGTACTTC.

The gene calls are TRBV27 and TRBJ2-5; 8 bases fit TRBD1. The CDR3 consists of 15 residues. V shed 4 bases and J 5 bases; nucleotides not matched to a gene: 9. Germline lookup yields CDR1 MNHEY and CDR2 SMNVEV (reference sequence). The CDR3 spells CASSSGTGGPETQYF. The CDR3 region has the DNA TGTGCCAGCAGTTCCGGGACAGGTGGTCCGGAGACCCAGTACTTC.

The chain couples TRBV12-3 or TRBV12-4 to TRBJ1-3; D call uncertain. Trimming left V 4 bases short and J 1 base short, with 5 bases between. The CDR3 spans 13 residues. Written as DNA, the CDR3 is TGTGCCAGCAGTTCATTTTCTGGAAACACCATATATTTT. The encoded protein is CASSSFSGNTIYF.

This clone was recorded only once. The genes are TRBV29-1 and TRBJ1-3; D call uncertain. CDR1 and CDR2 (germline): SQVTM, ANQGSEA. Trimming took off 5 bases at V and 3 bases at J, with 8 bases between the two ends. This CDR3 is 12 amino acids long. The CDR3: CSVRGGGNTIYF. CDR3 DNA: TGCAGCGTTCGGGGTGGTGGAAACACCATATATTTT.